Below, 10 T cell receptor beta chains from the same sample are listed, as sequenced in a study of CD8 T cells in ankylosing spondylitis. What these receptors recognize is not known. Using its own MiXCR run on the 5' RACE reads, TCRdb lists one record per CDR3 protein. The sample records approximately 500,000 distinct CDR3 sequences, roughly an eighth being singletons. Study-wide points: A TCR beta motif of 7 to 9 highly homologous variants seemed to mark ankylosing spondylitis blood.

The source material was blood, either unsorted or a sorted T cell fraction (not recorded which). These receptors came from a male donor with ankylosing spondylitis.

This clonotype has a handful of counts. This chain connects TRBV20-1 to TRBJ1-2; 7 bases agree with TRBD1. Germline V gene data show CDR1 as DFQATT and CDR2 as SNEGSKA (reference sequence). There are 14 residues in the CDR3. Losses at the gene ends were 6 bases for V and 3 bases for J; bases not matched to a gene: 10. DNA of the CDR3: TGCAGTGCCCGGACAGGTTCTTTACACTATGGCTACACCTTC. Its translation is CSARTGSLHYGYTF.

The sample holds many counts of this clonotype. The rearrangement joins TRBV20-1 to TRBJ1-5, with 7 bases matching TRBD1. V dropped 5 bases and J dropped 5; count of bases not matched to a gene: 12. This CDR3 has 15 amino acids. The germline gives CDR1 DFQATT, CDR2 SNEGSKA (reference sequence). CDR3 DNA: TGCAGTGCTCAATCCCCAGGGGGATTGGATCAGCCCCAGCATTTT. It specifies CSAQSPGGLDQPQHF.

This clonotype showed up just a few times. The chain links TRBV20-1 to TRBJ1-1, with no clear D. Germline V lookup: CDR1 DFQATT, CDR2 SNEGSKA (reference sequence). This CDR3 spans 16 amino acids. Trimming removed 0 bases from V and 0 bases from J, with 14 bases in between. The CDR3, as DNA: TGCAGTGCTAGAGATTCTAAGTACCCCTTGAACACTGAAGCTTTCTTT. Amino acids: CSARDSKYPLNTEAFF.

This clonotype was counted a few times. This chain links TRBV7-9 with TRBJ1-2, with D maybe TRBD1 (5 bases). V was clipped by 5 bases and J by 2 bases, with 12 bases between them. Germline CDR1 reads SEHNR; CDR2 reads FQNEAQ (reference sequence). The CDR3 has 14 amino acids. Written as DNA, the CDR3 is TGTGCCAGCAGCCAAGGACACCAAAACTATGGCTACACCTTC. Protein: CASSQGHQNYGYTF.

This clonotype was observed a handful of times. The J gene is TRBJ2-1, the V gene TRBV3-1; D may be TRBD1 or TRBD2 (5 bases each). The CDR3 totals 11 residues. Trimming removed 3 bases from V and 10 bases from J, with 7 bases in between. Germline V gives CDR1 LGHDT, CDR2 YNNKEL (reference sequence). The CDR3 is CASSHGTEQFF. As DNA, the CDR3 is TGTGCCAGCAGCCACGGGACCGAGCAGTTCTTC.

This clonotype was recorded at least ten times. The junction differs from germline at one of its ends, possibly a read error. J is TRBJ2-5 and V is TRBV5-1, with D possibly matching TRBD2 (5 bases). Germline CDR1 SGHRS, CDR2 YFSETQ. The CDR3 is made up of 14 amino acids. CDR3 nucleotide sequence: TGCGCCAGCACAGTGAGAGGGAACCTAGAGTCCCAGTACTTC. It is translated as CASTVRGNLESQYF.

This clonotype has just a few counts. The chain joins TRBV15 to TRBJ2-2; the D call may be TRBD1 or TRBD2 (5 bases each). V was cut by 5 bases and J by 3 bases, with 16 bases left in between. This CDR3 is built from 16 residues. CDR1 and CDR2 from the germline V gene are LNHNV and YYDKDF (reference sequence). CDR3 sequence reads: CATSRGWGSDTGELFF. The DNA for the CDR3 is TGTGCCACCAGCCGAGGTTGGGGGTCGGACACCGGGGAGCTGTTTTTT.

The table lists this clonotype with a few counts. The genes are TRBV12-3 or TRBV12-4 and TRBJ2-1; TRBD2 matches 9 bases. This CDR3 comprises 15 residues. The junction had 9 bases not matched to a gene; V was cut back by 6 bases and J by 6 bases. CDR3 bases: TGTGCCAGCAGCCAGACTAGCGGTAGACCCAATGAGCAGTTCTTC. The encoded protein is CASSQTSGRPNEQFF.

This clonotype was counted a few times. The rearrangement links TRBV20-1 to TRBJ2-1; 8 positions agree with TRBD2. CDR3 length: 16 residues. V was pared by 7 bases and J by 0 bases, with 11 bases of the junction left unmatched. Germline CDR1 reads DFQATT; CDR2 reads SNEGSKA (reference sequence). As DNA, the CDR3 is TGCAGTGGGGGTTCTAGCGGGCGTTCCTCCTACAATGAGCAGTTCTTC. Its translation: CSGGSSGRSSYNEQFF.

J is TRBJ1-2 and V is TRBV5-1; D uncertain. The CDR3 sequence is 15 residues long. The germline V gene encodes CDR1 SGHRS and CDR2 YFSETQ. V lost 1 base to trimming and J lost 4 bases, with 14 bases between them. CDR3 sequence reads: CASSLTARRSYGYTF. In DNA form, the CDR3 reads TGCGCCAGCAGCTTGACAGCTCGACGTAGCTATGGCTACACCTTC.